This TCR beta chain was identified in a study of T cell changes during pregnancy in multiple sclerosis. The CDR3 has 19 amino acids. From germline, CDR1 is SGDLS and CDR2 YYNGEE. The ends lost 0 bases at V and 3 bases at J; junction bases unmatched: 12. Method: immunoSEQ multiplex PCR; TCRdb's copy keeps in-frame clones and lacks some. Altogether roughly 30,000 clones are present, about 93% being singletons, with the ten largest covering 0.4% to 0.5%. The specimen comprised CD4+ T cells from peripheral blood mononuclear cells, sampled in the second trimester of pregnancy. This clonotype was sampled from a female donor with multiple sclerosis, enrolled in a pregnancy study. The chain recombines TRBV9 with TRBJ2-1; 10 nucleotides match TRBD2. Here the CDR3 reads CASSVGLAGVLSGYNEQFF. The DNA of the CDR3 is TGTGCCAGCAGCGTAGGTCTAGCGGGAGTTCTGTCAGGCTACAATGAGCAGTTCTTC.